The sequence of this T cell receptor beta chain was determined in a study of T cell responses to AZD1222 COVID-19 vaccine. Remarks on this clone: Its antigen remains unknown.

Overall study findings and caveats: Only a handful of AZD1222 recipients, more than five in all, had baseline seropositivity. Only after the peak T cell response were repertoires sampled.

Sequenced by immunoSEQ multiplex PCR; TCRdb stores in-frame clones only, minus some. The data contain under 250,000 clones, about 93% of them singletons. This sequence was found in an adult in good health. The sample in question was peripheral blood, obtained on day 0 of MenACWY control vaccination.

The CDR3 protein is CATSDLILYGEDEQYF. The CDR3 nucleotides are TGTGCCACCAGTGATTTAATCCTCTACGGGGAGGACGAGCAGTACTTC. J is TRBJ2-7 and V is TRBV24-1, with D maybe TRBD2 (6 bases). The germline CDR1 and CDR2 sequences are KGHDR and SFDVKD. The V and J ends lost 1 base and 5 bases respectively, with 17 bases between them. CDR3 length: 16 amino acids.